The clone carrying this T cell receptor (beta chain) was seen only once. The data were obtained in a study of blood T cell repertoires in COVID-19. Study summary: Material from acute and convalescent COVID-19 was sourced from the United States, Italy and Spain.

CDR1 and CDR2 from the germline V gene are SGHNT and YENEEA. With 3 bases removed from V and 3 bases from J, the gap between germline ends came to 6 bases. The CDR3 length is 12 residues. Authors' data handling: Amplification from reference gene primers served as the basis for estimated nucleated cell counts. Assay: immunoSEQ multiplex PCR; the TCRdb copy retains only in-frame clones and omits some. V, J and clone size reflect that table, while D and trimming were determined from the DNA. The table lists fewer than 70,000 clones, 89% of them singletons. The chain joins TRBV11-3 to TRBJ2-7; tentatively, D is TRBD1 (5 bases). The clonotype was recovered from a man aged 50 to 59 with active COVID-19. The sequenced sample was peripheral blood. The CDR3 DNA follows: TGTGCCAGCAGCTTCGACAGCTACGAGCAGTACTTC. It yields the protein CASSFDSYEQYF. The complete variable domain, with remaining parts taken from reference TRBV11-3 and TRBJ2-7, reads EAGVVQSPRYKIIEKKQPVAFWCNPISGHNTLYWYLQNLGQGPELLIRYENEEAVDDSQLPKDRFSAERLKGVDSTLKIQPAELGDSAVYLCASSFDSYEQYFGPGTRLTVT.